This is a list of T cell receptor beta chains from one sample in a study of blood T cell repertoires in COVID-19. Produced via immunoSEQ multiplex PCR; TCRdb's table is partial and in-frame only. The sample lists approximately 78,000 clones; roughly 86% were seen once. Sequenced: peripheral blood. These receptors originate from a middle-aged man with acute or convalescent COVID-19. CDR3s include the opening cysteine and the closing phenylalanine or tryptophan. D genes are given only for firm matches. For some rows the clone size is stated as once, few or many, or as a class when expanded; others skip it.

d_gene: TRBD1
j_gene: TRBJ1-1
abundance: .
v_gene: TRBV27
CDR3aa: CASSSEGAHTEAFF
CDR3nt: TGTGCCAGCAGTTCCGAGGGGGCGCACACTGAAGCTTTCTTT

d_gene: .
j_gene: TRBJ1-4
abundance: .
v_gene: TRBV6-5
CDR3aa: CATLDIVEKLFF
CDR3nt: TGTGCCACCCTCGACATAGTTGAAAAACTGTTTTTT

d_gene: TRBD1
j_gene: TRBJ1-1
abundance: once
v_gene: TRBV18
CDR3aa: CASSPAGTGNTEAFF
CDR3nt: TGTGCCAGCTCACCAGCCGGGACAGGGAACACTGAAGCTTTCTTT

d_gene: .
j_gene: TRBJ1-4
abundance: .
v_gene: TRBV18
CDR3aa: CASSPQYAGPNNEKLFF
CDR3nt: TGTGCCAGCTCACCACAATACGCAGGGCCCAATAATGAAAAACTGTTTTTT

d_gene: .
j_gene: TRBJ2-3
abundance: .
v_gene: TRBV7-9
CDR3aa: CASSLPQGRDTQYF
CDR3nt: TGTGCCAGCAGCTTACCTCAGGGTAGGGATACGCAGTATTTT

d_gene: .
j_gene: TRBJ1-5
abundance: .
v_gene: TRBV27
CDR3aa: CASSQDQGFGNQPQHF
CDR3nt: TGTGCCAGCAGCCAAGATCAGGGGTTCGGCAATCAGCCCCAGCATTTT

d_gene: TRBD2
j_gene: TRBJ2-5
abundance: .
v_gene: TRBV5-1
CDR3aa: CASSPWTSGDGVAETQYF
CDR3nt: TGCGCCAGCAGCCCCTGGACTAGCGGGGATGGTGTGGCAGAGACCCAGTACTTC

d_gene: TRBD1
j_gene: TRBJ2-2
abundance: .
v_gene: TRBV18
CDR3aa: CASSPLGQGTNTGELFF
CDR3nt: TGTGCCAGCTCACCACTCGGACAGGGGACCAACACCGGGGAGCTGTTTTTT

d_gene: TRBD1
j_gene: TRBJ1-4
abundance: .
v_gene: TRBV5-6
CDR3aa: CASSLRWTGYGEKLFF
CDR3nt: TGTGCCAGCAGCTTGCGCTGGACAGGGTACGGAGAAAAACTGTTTTTT

d_gene: .
j_gene: TRBJ2-5
abundance: .
v_gene: TRBV30
CDR3aa: CAWSVGLQETQYF
CDR3nt: TGTGCCTGGAGTGTTGGGCTCCAAGAGACCCAGTACTTC

d_gene: .
j_gene: TRBJ2-5
abundance: .
v_gene: TRBV6-5
CDR3aa: CASSYSGRGETQYF
CDR3nt: TGTGCCAGCAGTTACTCGGGCAGGGGAGAGACCCAGTACTTC

d_gene: TRBD1
j_gene: TRBJ1-5
abundance: .
v_gene: TRBV19
CDR3aa: CASSITGTGDNQPQHF
CDR3nt: TGTGCCAGTAGTATCACCGGGACAGGGGACAATCAGCCCCAGCATTTT

d_gene: .
j_gene: TRBJ1-6
abundance: .
v_gene: TRBV10-1
CDR3aa: CASSESGAGEVSPLHF
CDR3nt: TGCGCCAGCAGTGAGTCGGGGGCAGGGGAAGTGTCACCCCTCCACTTT

d_gene: .
j_gene: TRBJ2-5
abundance: .
v_gene: TRBV29-1
CDR3aa: CSGKDTAVGTQYF
CDR3nt: TGCAGCGGGAAGGACACTGCAGTGGGGACCCAGTACTTC

d_gene: .
j_gene: TRBJ1-1
abundance: few
v_gene: TRBV4-2
CDR3aa: CASSQQLRGEAFF
CDR3nt: TGTGCCAGCAGCCAACAGTTGCGGGGCGAAGCTTTCTTT

d_gene: TRBD1
j_gene: TRBJ1-5
abundance: .
v_gene: TRBV2
CDR3aa: CASRWVDRNQPQHF
CDR3nt: TGTGCCAGCAGATGGGTGGACAGGAATCAGCCCCAGCATTTT

d_gene: TRBD1
j_gene: TRBJ1-1
abundance: .
v_gene: TRBV29-1
CDR3aa: CSALQGQTIRRTEAFF
CDR3nt: TGCAGCGCCCTACAGGGGCAGACTATTCGGCGCACTGAAGCTTTCTTT

d_gene: TRBD1
j_gene: TRBJ1-4
abundance: once
v_gene: TRBV4-1
CDR3aa: CASSHTTGGLGTNEKLFF
CDR3nt: TGCGCCAGCAGCCACACGACAGGGGGGTTAGGAACTAATGAAAAACTGTTTTTT

d_gene: TRBD1
j_gene: TRBJ2-7
abundance: .
v_gene: TRBV9
CDR3aa: CASSPTGDRLGSYEQYF
CDR3nt: TGTGCCAGCAGCCCAACAGGGGACCGGCTTGGTTCCTACGAGCAGTACTTC

d_gene: .
j_gene: TRBJ2-5
abundance: .
v_gene: TRBV24-1
CDR3aa: CATSEGAQETQYF
CDR3nt: TGTGCCACCAGTGAAGGGGCACAAGAGACCCAGTACTTC

d_gene: .
j_gene: TRBJ2-1
abundance: .
v_gene: TRBV29-1
CDR3aa: CSVDQTGGQTGEFF
CDR3nt: TGCAGCGTTGACCAAACAGGAGGACAGACCGGGGAGTTCTTC

d_gene: TRBD1
j_gene: TRBJ2-7
abundance: .
v_gene: TRBV13
CDR3aa: CASSLGVRGQGPYEQYF
CDR3nt: TGTGCCAGCAGCTTAGGCGTGAGAGGACAGGGGCCCTACGAGCAGTACTTC

d_gene: .
j_gene: TRBJ1-4
abundance: .
v_gene: TRBV30
CDR3aa: CAWRIEGTSTNEKLFF
CDR3nt: TGTGCCTGGAGGATCGAAGGGACATCGACTAATGAAAAACTGTTTTTT

d_gene: TRBD1
j_gene: TRBJ2-3
abundance: .
v_gene: TRBV24-1
CDR3aa: CATGQGGLGDTQYF
CDR3nt: TGTGCCACGGGACAGGGGGGATTGGGAGATACGCAGTATTTT

d_gene: TRBD2
j_gene: TRBJ2-1
abundance: .
v_gene: TRBV3-1/TRBV3-2
CDR3aa: CASSQSGGGGYNEQFF
CDR3nt: TGTGCCAGCAGCCAGAGTGGTGGCGGGGGCTACAATGAGCAGTTCTTC

d_gene: .
j_gene: TRBJ1-5
abundance: .
v_gene: TRBV4-2
CDR3aa: CASSQDFAGVQPQHF
CDR3nt: TGTGCCAGCAGCCAAGATTTTGCAGGGGTTCAGCCCCAGCATTTT

d_gene: .
j_gene: TRBJ1-1
abundance: .
v_gene: TRBV24-1
CDR3aa: CATSDSNRETEAFF
CDR3nt: TGTGCCACCAGTGATTCGAACAGGGAGACTGAAGCTTTCTTT

d_gene: .
j_gene: TRBJ1-5
abundance: .
v_gene: TRBV7-9
CDR3aa: CASSTFRGSANQPQHF
CDR3nt: TGTGCCAGCAGCACCTTCAGGGGTTCGGCAAATCAGCCCCAGCATTTT

d_gene: TRBD1
j_gene: TRBJ2-3
abundance: .
v_gene: TRBV24-1
CDR3aa: CATSDSDRGHKDTQYF
CDR3nt: TGTGCCACCAGTGATTCGGACAGGGGGCATAAAGATACGCAGTATTTT

d_gene: TRBD2
j_gene: TRBJ2-1
abundance: once
v_gene: TRBV6-1
CDR3aa: CASSESFGGIEQFF
CDR3nt: TGTGCCAGCAGTGAATCTTTCGGGGGGATTGAGCAGTTCTTC

d_gene: .
j_gene: TRBJ2-2
abundance: .
v_gene: TRBV7-9
CDR3aa: CASSRDTGELFF
CDR3nt: TGTGCCAGCAGCCGCGACACCGGGGAGCTGTTTTTT

d_gene: TRBD1
j_gene: TRBJ2-5
abundance: .
v_gene: TRBV25-1
CDR3aa: CASSEFTGGLETQYF
CDR3nt: TGTGCCAGCAGTGAATTTACAGGGGGCCTTGAGACCCAGTACTTC

d_gene: TRBD1
j_gene: TRBJ1-1
abundance: .
v_gene: TRBV25-1
CDR3aa: CASSEQGVMNTEAFF
CDR3nt: TGTGCCAGCAGTGAACAGGGGGTGATGAACACTGAAGCTTTCTTT

d_gene: .
j_gene: TRBJ2-2
abundance: once
v_gene: TRBV5-1
CDR3aa: CASSSRGRRAGELFF
CDR3nt: TGCGCCAGCAGTTCTAGAGGGCGCCGAGCCGGGGAGCTGTTTTTT

d_gene: .
j_gene: TRBJ2-1
abundance: .
v_gene: TRBV7-8
CDR3aa: CASSLVRGSHNEQFF
CDR3nt: TGTGCCAGCAGCTTAGTAAGGGGGTCCCACAATGAGCAGTTCTTC

d_gene: TRBD2
j_gene: TRBJ2-2
abundance: .
v_gene: TRBV9
CDR3aa: CASSVGGGTVNTGELFF
CDR3nt: TGTGCCAGCAGCGTAGGCGGGGGAACAGTTAACACCGGGGAGCTGTTTTTT

d_gene: TRBD1
j_gene: TRBJ1-4
abundance: .
v_gene: TRBV13
CDR3aa: CASSPGDSSTNEKLFF
CDR3nt: TGTGCCAGCAGCCCCGGGGACAGCTCAACTAATGAAAAACTGTTTTTT

d_gene: TRBD1
j_gene: TRBJ1-4
abundance: .
v_gene: TRBV24-1
CDR3aa: CATQTGTGVTNEKLFF
CDR3nt: TGTGCCACCCAGACCGGGACAGGGGTAACTAATGAAAAACTGTTTTTT

d_gene: .
j_gene: TRBJ2-7
abundance: .
v_gene: TRBV27
CDR3aa: CASSLAGTGLYEQYF
CDR3nt: TGTGCCAGCAGTTTAGCCGGCACAGGGTTGTACGAGCAGTACTTC

d_gene: TRBD1
j_gene: TRBJ1-5
abundance: .
v_gene: TRBV19
CDR3aa: CASSTYGTAKNQPQHF
CDR3nt: TGTGCCAGTAGTACGTACGGGACAGCGAAAAATCAGCCCCAGCATTTT

d_gene: .
j_gene: TRBJ1-2
abundance: .
v_gene: TRBV3-1/TRBV3-2
CDR3aa: CASSHRTNYGYTF
CDR3nt: TGTGCCAGCAGCCACAGGACTAACTATGGCTACACCTTC

d_gene: .
j_gene: TRBJ1-2
abundance: .
v_gene: TRBV30
CDR3aa: CAWLGQGLGGYTF
CDR3nt: TGTGCCTGGTTGGGGCAGGGGTTGGGTGGCTACACCTTC

d_gene: TRBD2
j_gene: TRBJ2-2
abundance: few
v_gene: TRBV19
CDR3aa: CASGTSGGTGELFF
CDR3nt: TGTGCCAGCGGGACTAGCGGGGGGACCGGGGAGCTGTTTTTT

d_gene: .
j_gene: TRBJ2-3
abundance: .
v_gene: TRBV20-1
CDR3aa: CSSIYSHTQYF
CDR3nt: TGCAGTAGTATCTATTCACATACGCAGTATTTT

d_gene: TRBD1
j_gene: TRBJ1-2
abundance: .
v_gene: TRBV27
CDR3aa: CASSRTGNPSDGYTF
CDR3nt: TGTGCCAGCAGTAGGACAGGGAACCCTTCGGATGGCTACACCTTC

d_gene: TRBD1
j_gene: TRBJ2-5
abundance: once
v_gene: TRBV5-1
CDR3aa: CASSFNRGGTQYF
CDR3nt: TGCGCCAGCAGCTTTAACAGGGGTGGGACCCAGTACTTC

d_gene: .
j_gene: TRBJ2-5
abundance: .
v_gene: TRBV11-2
CDR3aa: CASTPGVGQYF
CDR3nt: TGTGCCAGTACCCCGGGGGTCGGCCAGTACTTC

d_gene: .
j_gene: TRBJ2-7
abundance: .
v_gene: TRBV24-1
CDR3aa: CATSDLAGFQYF
CDR3nt: TGTGCCACCAGTGATCTGGCAGGGTTCCAGTACTTC

d_gene: TRBD1
j_gene: TRBJ1-4
abundance: .
v_gene: TRBV5-1
CDR3aa: CASSRGQGATNEKLFF
CDR3nt: TGCGCCAGCAGCAGGGGACAGGGGGCGACTAATGAAAAACTGTTTTTT

d_gene: .
j_gene: TRBJ2-6
abundance: .
v_gene: TRBV19
CDR3aa: CASSPQGEAGANVLTF
CDR3nt: TGTGCCAGTAGTCCACAGGGAGAGGCTGGGGCCAACGTCCTGACTTTC

d_gene: TRBD1
j_gene: TRBJ2-3
abundance: .
v_gene: TRBV5-6
CDR3aa: CASSLLPGQGSTDTQYF
CDR3nt: TGTGCCAGCAGCCTACTACCGGGACAGGGAAGCACAGATACGCAGTATTTT

d_gene: .
j_gene: TRBJ2-2
abundance: .
v_gene: TRBV18
CDR3aa: CASSPPQGMNTGELFF
CDR3nt: TGTGCCAGCTCACCACCCCAGGGCATGAACACCGGGGAGCTGTTTTTT

d_gene: .
j_gene: TRBJ2-7
abundance: .
v_gene: TRBV5-1
CDR3aa: CASSELGRGAYEQYF
CDR3nt: TGCGCCAGTTCAGAGCTGGGCAGGGGTGCATACGAGCAGTACTTC

d_gene: TRBD2
j_gene: TRBJ2-2
abundance: .
v_gene: TRBV5-1
CDR3aa: CASSSGTSGGPGELFF
CDR3nt: TGCGCCAGCAGCTCCGGGACTAGCGGGGGGCCCGGGGAGCTGTTTTTT

d_gene: TRBD1
j_gene: TRBJ2-7
abundance: .
v_gene: TRBV19
CDR3aa: CASSPTSGTGLGQYF
CDR3nt: TGTGCCAGTAGTCCTACCTCCGGGACAGGGTTAGGGCAGTACTTC